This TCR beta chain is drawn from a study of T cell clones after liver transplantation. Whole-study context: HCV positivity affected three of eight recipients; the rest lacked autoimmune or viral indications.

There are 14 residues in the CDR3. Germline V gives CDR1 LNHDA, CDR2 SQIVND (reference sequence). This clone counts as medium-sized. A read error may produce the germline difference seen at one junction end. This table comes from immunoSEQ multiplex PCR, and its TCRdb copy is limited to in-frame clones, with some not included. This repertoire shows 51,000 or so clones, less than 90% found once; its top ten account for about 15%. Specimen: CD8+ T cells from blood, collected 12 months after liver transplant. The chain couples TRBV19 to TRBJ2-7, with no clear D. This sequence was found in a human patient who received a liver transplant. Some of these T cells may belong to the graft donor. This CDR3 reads CASSVEGRPYEQYF. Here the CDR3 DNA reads TGTGCCAGTAGTGTAGAAGGAAGGCCCTACGAGCAGTACTTC. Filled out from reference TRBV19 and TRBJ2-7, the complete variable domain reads DGGITQSPKYLFRKEGQNVTLSCEQNLNHDAMYWYRQDPGQGLRLIYYSQIVNDFQKGDIAEGYSVSREKKESFPLTVTSAQKNPTAFYLCASSVEGRPYEQYFGPGTRLTVT.